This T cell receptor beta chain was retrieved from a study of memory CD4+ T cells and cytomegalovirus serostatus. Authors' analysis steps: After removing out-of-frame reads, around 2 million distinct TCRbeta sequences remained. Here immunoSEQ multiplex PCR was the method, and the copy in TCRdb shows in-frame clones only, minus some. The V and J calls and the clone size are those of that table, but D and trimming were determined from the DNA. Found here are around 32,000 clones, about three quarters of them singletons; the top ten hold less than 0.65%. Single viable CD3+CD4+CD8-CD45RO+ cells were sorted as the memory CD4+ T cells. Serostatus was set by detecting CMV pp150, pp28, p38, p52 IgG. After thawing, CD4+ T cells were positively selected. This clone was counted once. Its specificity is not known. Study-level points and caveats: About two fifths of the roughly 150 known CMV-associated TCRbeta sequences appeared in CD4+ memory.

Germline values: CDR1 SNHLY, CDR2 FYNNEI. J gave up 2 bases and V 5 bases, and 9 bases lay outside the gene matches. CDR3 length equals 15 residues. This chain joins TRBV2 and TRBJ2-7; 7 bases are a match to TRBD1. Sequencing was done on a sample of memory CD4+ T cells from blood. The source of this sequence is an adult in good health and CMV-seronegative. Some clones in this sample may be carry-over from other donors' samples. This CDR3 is CASSFNRDRPYEQYF. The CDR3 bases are TGTGCCAGCAGTTTTAACCGGGACAGACCCTACGAGCAGTACTTC. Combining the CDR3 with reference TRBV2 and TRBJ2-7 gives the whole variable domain EPEVTQTPSHQVTQMGQEVILRCVPISNHLYFYWYRQILGQKVEFLVSFYNNEISEKSEIFDDQFSVERPDGSNFTLKIRSTKLEDSAMYFCASSFNRDRPYEQYFGPGTRLTVT.